This is a list of T cell receptor beta chains from one sample in a study of blood T cells in healthy people across ages. TCRdb redid the calling of the 5' RACE reads with MiXCR, one entry per CDR3 protein. This sample has around 800,000 distinct CDR3 sequences, with approximately 59% found just once. The sample comprised blood. The origin of the receptors is a man aged 25-45 years in good health. The CDR3 runs from the conserved cysteine through the conserved F or W. Clone size, where shown, is once, few, many, or a class for clones that have expanded.

V,J,size,CDR3
TRBV7-2,-,-,CASSLRTGDIYEQYF
TRBV12-3/TRBV12-4,TRBJ1-6,-,CASSRDGYSPLHF
TRBV7-2,TRBJ2-5,-,CVSSLGTLRETQYF
TRBV5-1,TRBJ1-1,-,CASSSPPTGRGDTEAFF
TRBV5-1,TRBJ2-7,-,CASSLVVGSCEQYF
TRBV25-1,TRBJ1-1,-,CASSEGAGTFF
TRBV5-1,TRBJ2-7,-,CASSGGTDTYEQYF
TRBV5-5,TRBJ2-4,few,CASSPGGIQYF
TRBV7-2,TRBJ1-1,-,CASSRNGGNTEAFF
TRBV20-1,TRBJ2-3,few,CSARMLGAGDTQYF
TRBV12-3/TRBV12-4,TRBJ1-2,-,CASSLRTGGPYGYTF
TRBV5-1,TRBJ1-1,-,CASSFNRAAEAFF